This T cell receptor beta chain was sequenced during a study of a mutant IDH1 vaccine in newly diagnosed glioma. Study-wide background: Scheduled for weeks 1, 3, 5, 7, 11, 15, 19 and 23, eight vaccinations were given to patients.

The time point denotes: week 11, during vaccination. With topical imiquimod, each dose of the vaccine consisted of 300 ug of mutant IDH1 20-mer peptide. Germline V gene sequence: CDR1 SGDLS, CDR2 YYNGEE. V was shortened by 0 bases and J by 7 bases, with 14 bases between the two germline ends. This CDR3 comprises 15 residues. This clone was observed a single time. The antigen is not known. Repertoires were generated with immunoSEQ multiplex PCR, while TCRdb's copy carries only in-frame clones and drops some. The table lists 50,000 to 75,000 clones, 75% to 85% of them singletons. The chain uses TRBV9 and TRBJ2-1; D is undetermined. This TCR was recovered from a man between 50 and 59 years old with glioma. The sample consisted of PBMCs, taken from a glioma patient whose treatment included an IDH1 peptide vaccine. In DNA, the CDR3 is TGTGCCAGCAGCGTAGAAGGGCAGGTCGGGAATGAGCAGTTCTTC. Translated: CASSVEGQVGNEQFF.